A selection of T cell receptor beta chains follows, all from one sample in a study of radiotherapy plus CTLA-4 blockade in lung cancer. This table comes from immunoSEQ multiplex PCR, and its TCRdb copy is limited to in-frame clones, with some not included. The top ten hold roughly 10% of the sample, which has roughly 44,000 clones, more than 70% seen once. Specimen: peripheral blood, collected from a patient treated with radiotherapy plus ipilimumab. These receptors all stem from a human donor with non-small cell lung cancer who had stable disease on radiotherapy plus ipilimumab. CDR3s include the opening cysteine and the closing phenylalanine or tryptophan. The D gene is left open where the match is weak. Size tells how often a clone was seen (once, few, many) or the class of an expanded clone, and some rows leave it out.

j_call v_call d_call clone_size cdr3_aa cdr3_nt
TRBJ1-5 TRBV5-1 . . CASSSGDTYSNQPQHF TGCGCCAGCAGCTCGGGCGACACCTATAGCAATCAGCCCCAGCATTTT
TRBJ1-4 TRBV28 . few CASSLVQEKLFF TGTGCCAGCAGTTTGGTCCAGGAAAAACTGTTTTTT
TRBJ2-2 TRBV18 TRBD1 few CASSSAGTGTGELFF TGTGCCAGCTCATCGGCAGGGACAGGGACCGGGGAGCTGTTTTTT
TRBJ1-1 TRBV6-5 . few CASTLGTLPDTEAFF TGTGCCAGCACCCTCGGGACCCTCCCTGACACTGAAGCTTTCTTT
TRBJ1-1 TRBV7-2 . . CASSREQGDTEAFF TGTGCCAGCAGCCGCGAACAGGGTGACACTGAAGCTTTCTTT
TRBJ1-2 TRBV19 TRBD1 few CASSRLTGPNYGYTF TGTGCCAGTAGCCGGCTGACAGGGCCTAACTATGGCTACACCTTC
TRBJ2-2 TRBV9 . . CASSENDGTGELFF TGTGCCAGCAGCGAGAACGACGGCACCGGGGAGCTGTTTTTT
TRBJ2-5 TRBV2 TRBD1 . CASSRDRTSQETQYF TGTGCCAGCAGTCGGGACAGGACGAGCCAAGAGACCCAGTACTTC
TRBJ1-5 TRBV7-9 TRBD1 once CASSVGTVGSNQPQHF TGTGCCAGCAGCGTAGGGACAGTGGGGAGCAATCAGCCCCAGCATTTT
TRBJ1-6 TRBV6-5 TRBD1 . CASSSNRGNSPLHF TGTGCCAGCAGTTCAAACAGGGGCAATTCACCCCTCCACTTT
TRBJ2-1 TRBV5-1 TRBD1 . CASSPRTGQGVSDEQFF TGCGCCAGCAGCCCTAGGACGGGACAGGGGGTTAGCGATGAGCAGTTCTTC
TRBJ2-3 TRBV11-1 TRBD2 once CASSHPFSGGPGTDTQYF TGTGCCAGCAGCCACCCATTCAGCGGGGGCCCTGGCACAGATACGCAGTATTTT
TRBJ2-2 TRBV7-9 TRBD1 . CASSLAGQGRNTGELFF TGTGCCAGCAGCTTAGCGGGACAGGGTCGAAACACCGGGGAGCTGTTTTTT
TRBJ2-1 TRBV18 TRBD1 . CASSEDREFYNEQFF TGTGCCAGCTCAGAGGACAGGGAATTCTACAATGAGCAGTTCTTC
TRBJ1-5 TRBV15 . . CATSRDSWSNQPQHF TGTGCCACCAGCAGAGACAGTTGGAGCAATCAGCCCCAGCATTTT
TRBJ2-2 TRBV6-1 . . CASSEVITRNTGELFF TGTGCCAGCAGTGAGGTTATAACGCGGAACACCGGGGAGCTGTTTTTT
TRBJ1-1 TRBV13 TRBD1 . CASSLLTGGDEAFF TGTGCCAGCAGCTTGTTGACAGGGGGCGATGAGGCTTTCTTT
TRBJ1-5 TRBV2 . . CASSVDGHNQPQHF TGTGCCAGCAGTGTCGACGGCCACAATCAGCCCCAGCATTTT
TRBJ1-6 TRBV6-1 . . CASSRTDLDSPLHF TGTGCCAGCAGTCGGACAGACCTCGATTCACCCCTCCACTTT
TRBJ1-3 TRBV5-6 . . CASSLQDRGWVFGNTIYF TGTGCCAGCAGCTTACAAGACCGGGGCTGGGTATTTGGAAACACCATATATTTT